These 17 T cell receptor beta chains came from one sample sequenced in a study of T cell responses to AZD1222 COVID-19 vaccine. Using immunoSEQ multiplex PCR, the repertoire was profiled, and TCRdb retains in-frame clones only, with some absent. The sample consists of 95,000 to 110,000 clones, about nine tenths of them appearing once. Sequencing was performed on peripheral blood, taken on day 0 of AZD1222 vaccination. These receptors all come from an adult in good health.

V is TRBV7-3 and J is TRBJ1-1; D is unclear. V gave up 1 base and J gave up 4 bases, with 13 bases separating them. Looked up from germline, CDR1 is SGHTA and CDR2 is FQGTGA. CDR3 length equals 15 residues. The CDR3 loop reads CASSLMGGVSTEAFF. Written as DNA, the CDR3 is TGTGCCAGCAGCTTAATGGGCGGGGTTAGCACTGAAGCTTTCTTT.

The V and J genes are TRBV6-6 and TRBJ1-3, with D possibly TRBD1 on 5 matching bases. Trimming shortened V by 4 bases and J by 3 bases, and 7 bases separated the two germline ends. The germline V gene encodes CDR1 MNHNY and CDR2 SVGAGI (reference sequence). The CDR3 is 13 amino acids. CDR3 in DNA: TGTGCCAGCAGTTGGGGACTTGGAAACACCATATATTTT. As protein: CASSWGLGNTIYF.

The rearrangement uses TRBV11-2 and TRBJ1-1; D call uncertain. Trimming took off 1 base at V and 4 bases at J, with 13 bases between the two ends. Germline CDR1 SGHAT, CDR2 FQNNGV. The CDR3 totals 15 residues. Here the CDR3 DNA reads TGTGCCAGCAGCTTAGGGCCAGGCCGAATCACTGAAGCTTTCTTT. It yields the protein CASSLGPGRITEAFF.

This CDR3 is CASSQDRGSSGANVLTF. Here the CDR3 DNA reads TGCGCCAGCAGCCAAGACAGGGGAAGCTCTGGGGCCAACGTCCTGACTTTC. J is TRBJ2-6 and V is TRBV4-1; the D gene is possibly TRBD1 (6 bases). Germline V gene lookup returns CDR1 MGHRA and CDR2 YSYEKL. V lost 0 bases and J lost 0, with 9 bases in between. This CDR3 has 17 amino acids.

The genes are TRBV3-1 (or the pseudogene TRBV3-2) and TRBJ1-6, with a tentative D call TRBD1 (6 bases). There are 16 residues in the CDR3. Deletions cut 8 bases from V and 5 bases from J, with 19 bases between. Germline assignment: CDR1 LGHDT and CDR2 YNNKEL (reference sequence). CDR3 DNA: TGTGCCAGCGCGCCCGGGGGGGCCGCTAATAATTCACCCCTCCACTTT. As protein: CASAPGGAANNSPLHF.

This chain uses TRBV24-1 with TRBJ2-7, with 10 bases matching TRBD1. The germline V gene encodes CDR1 KGHDR and CDR2 SFDVKD. Unmatched junction bases numbered 7, after V lost 2 bases and J lost 4 bases. This CDR3 is 16 amino acids long. The CDR3 protein is CATSDSPGQGPYEQYF. DNA of the CDR3: TGTGCCACCAGTGATTCCCCGGGACAGGGGCCTTACGAGCAGTACTTC.

The V and J genes are TRBV6-5 and TRBJ1-6; TRBD1 might be the D (5 bases). Trimming removed 2 bases at V and 3 bases at J, with 8 bases between. The CDR3 extends over 15 amino acids. CDR1 and CDR2 from the germline V gene are MNHEY and SVGAGI. The CDR3 sequence: CASSYRGSYNSPLHF. CDR3 DNA sequence: TGTGCCAGCAGTTACAGGGGTAGCTATAATTCACCCCTCCACTTT.

This clone appeared a single time. The chain carries TRBV28 and TRBJ1-4; D may be TRBD1 (6 bases). The CDR3 runs 15 residues. Germline-derived CDR1 and CDR2 are MDHEN and SYDVKM. Between the trimmed V and J ends, which lost 8 bases and 13 bases, there was a span of 26 bases. In DNA, the CDR3 is TGTGCCAGCCTAAAAGGGGGAAACAGGGAAGGAGGACTGTTTTTT. Protein: CASLKGGNREGGLFF.

The rearrangement joins TRBV7-2 to TRBJ2-1; D might be TRBD1 (8 bases). The CDR3 has 16 residues. Germline values: CDR1 SGHTA, CDR2 FQGNSA. With 6 bases removed from V and 1 base from J, the gap between germline ends came to 16 bases. The CDR3 spells CASRYDRGGSYNEQFF. Written as DNA, the CDR3 is TGTGCCAGCAGGTACGACAGGGGAGGGTCCTACAATGAGCAGTTCTTC.

Only one count was recorded for this clone. The rearrangement uses TRBV3-1 (or the pseudogene TRBV3-2) and TRBJ1-6; TRBD1 is a possible D gene (6 bases). The V end lost 3 bases, the J end lost 16 bases, and 22 bases lay between the germline ends. The CDR3 covers 15 residues. Per germline, CDR1 LGHDT and CDR2 YNNKEL (reference sequence). CDR3 protein: CASSQSERLGGGLHF. The CDR3 region has the DNA TGTGCCAGCAGCCAGTCGGAACGGCTAGGGGGGGGACTCCACTTT.

The CDR3 region is CASSLGQVETQYF. The CDR3 bases are TGTGCCAGCAGCTTAGGACAGGTAGAGACCCAGTACTTC. V usage is TRBV7-2 and J usage is TRBJ2-5; D is perhaps TRBD1 (6 bases). The CDR3 consists of 13 residues. The germline CDR1 and CDR2 sequences are SGHTA and FQGNSA. With 1 base removed from V and 4 bases from J, the gap between germline ends came to 7 bases.

The V call is TRBV27, the J call TRBJ2-7, with 10 positions matching TRBD2. The CDR3 contains 16 residues. Losses at the gene ends were 5 bases for V and 2 bases for J; bases not matched to a gene: 9. The germline gives CDR1 MNHEY, CDR2 SMNVEV (reference sequence). CDR3: CASSHQPAGGPYEQYF. CDR3 nucleotide sequence: TGTGCCAGCAGTCACCAACCAGCGGGAGGGCCCTACGAGCAGTACTTC.

The gene calls are TRBV18 and TRBJ1-1, with D hard to call. The CDR3 covers 12 residues. Trimming left V 3 bases short and J 11 bases short, with 13 bases between. Germline V lookup: CDR1 KGHSH, CDR2 LQKENI. This CDR3 reads CASSPSERRAFF. The CDR3 DNA is TGTGCCAGCTCACCCTCGGAAAGGCGGGCTTTCTTT. Variable domain in full (rest from reference TRBV18 and TRBJ1-1): NAGVMQNPRHLVRRRGQEARLRCSPMKGHSHVYWYRQLPEEGLKFMVYLQKENIIDESGMPKERFSAEFPKEGPSILRIQQVVRGDSAAYFCASSPSERRAFFGQGTRLTVV.

This chain connects TRBV27 to TRBJ2-3; D is uncertain. Trimming took off 4 bases at V and 4 bases at J, with 12 bases between the two ends. Germline V gives CDR1 MNHEY, CDR2 SMNVEV (reference sequence). There are 14 residues in the CDR3. The CDR3 spells CASSSRTRADTQYF. CDR3 nucleotide sequence: TGTGCCAGCAGTTCTAGAACCCGGGCAGATACGCAGTATTTT.

This chain uses TRBV27 with TRBJ2-7; TRBD2 agrees at 13 bases. J lost 6 bases, V lost 4 bases, and 3 bases had no gene match. Germline V CDR1 and CDR2: MNHEY, SMNVEV (reference sequence). The CDR3 runs to 14 residues. The CDR3 DNA reads TGTGCCAGCAGTTCGGGACTAGCGGGATCCGAGCAGTACTTC. Protein sequence: CASSSGLAGSEQYF.

The V gene is TRBV27, the J gene TRBJ2-3, with no clear D. The germline CDR1 and CDR2 sequences are MNHEY and SMNVEV (reference sequence). Trimming pared 5 bases from V and 10 bases from J, leaving 4 bases between. The CDR3 length is 9 residues. The CDR3 DNA sequence: TGTGCCAGCAGTGAGCCGCAGTATTTT. Translating gives CASSEPQYF.

V is TRBV18 and J is TRBJ2-7; 12 nucleotides match TRBD1. The ends lost 6 bases at V and 7 bases at J; junction bases unmatched: 16. Germline V gene lookup returns CDR1 KGHSH and CDR2 LQKENI. This CDR3 has 17 residues. The CDR3 DNA is TGTGCCAGCTCCCGCGACTCTCCGGGACAGGGGGCGGGTGAGCAGTACTTC. It is translated as CASSRDSPGQGAGEQYF.